A single sample gave rise to the 24 T cell receptor beta chains below, sequenced in a study of response to subunit inactivated influenza vaccine (dated by TCRdb to 2016 to 2018). Receptors were amplified or captured by RT-PCR. Sequencing took place on an Illumina HiSeq 2500. TCRdb reworked the public reads: Q25 trimming with fastp, MiXCR clone assembly, productive beta chains retained. One record per CDR3 amino acid sequence lists the most common genes and DNA. For this sample the table gives about 800,000 distinct CDR3 sequences, of which about 20% were detected only once. 10% of the sample belongs to the ten largest clones. Sequences were derived from PBMCs from blood, sampled about 5 days after vaccination. The receptors stem from a man over 45 who received an inactivated influenza vaccine. Donor details come from another sample of the same person, matched by shared clones.

This chain joins TRBV5-1 and TRBJ2-7, with TRBD1 matching over 7 bases. V was pared by 0 bases and J by 5 bases, with 5 bases of the junction left unmatched. CDR3 length: 14 residues. Germline CDR1 and CDR2: SGHRS and YFSETQ. CDR3 amino acids: CASSLGQGVDEQYF. Here the CDR3 DNA reads TGCGCCAGCAGCTTGGGCCAGGGGGTCGACGAGCAGTACTTC.

In its sample, this clonotype was seen many times. The V gene is TRBV6-2 or TRBV6-3, the J gene TRBJ1-5; D ambiguous. Germline CDR1 and CDR2: MNHEY and SVGEGT. Trimming cost V 3 bases and J 5 bases, with 5 bases left between them. The CDR3 runs 12 residues. Written as DNA, the CDR3 is TGTGCCAGCAGTTATTGGCATCAGCCCCAGCATTTT. Translating it yields CASSYWHQPQHF.

This clonotype has only a few counts. This sequence joins TRBV30 and TRBJ2-5; TRBD2 aligns across 7 bases. The V segment lost 3 bases and the J segment 5 bases; nucleotides outside the gene matches: 12. The germline CDR1 and CDR2 sequences are GTSNPN and SVGIG (reference sequence). The CDR3 contains 15 residues. The CDR3 coding sequence is TGTGCCTGGAGGGGCGGGAGAGGAGGATTTGAGACCCAGTACTTC. It codes for CAWRGGRGGFETQYF.

This rearrangement joins TRBV7-2 to TRBJ2-3, with 16 positions matching TRBD2. Trimming cost V 5 bases and J 7 bases; bases outside gene matches: 9. Germline assignment: CDR1 SGHTA and CDR2 FQGNSA. This CDR3 contains 17 residues. CDR3 DNA: TGTGCCAGCAGCCCGGGACTAGCGGGGGGGCCCTCGCATACGCAGTATTTT. Amino acid sequence: CASSPGLAGGPSHTQYF.

This clonotype was counted a single time. The J gene is TRBJ2-7, the V gene TRBV28; D is uncertain. With 1 base removed from V and 5 bases from J, the gap between germline ends came to 3 bases. The germline V gene encodes CDR1 MDHEN and CDR2 SYDVKM. The CDR3 is 11 amino acids. This chain's CDR3 is CASSLYHEQYF. The CDR3 DNA reads as TGTGCCAGCAGTTTATATCACGAGCAGTACTTC.

This clonotype was observed a few times. This sequence joins TRBV6-1 and TRBJ2-7, with 7 positions matching TRBD1. This CDR3 has 14 amino acids. Germline values: CDR1 MNHNS, CDR2 SASEGT. Trimming removed 5 bases from V and 3 bases from J; junction bases left unmatched: 7. In nucleotides, the CDR3 is TGTGCCAGCAGTCTTACAGGGGCCATCTACGAGCAGTACTTC. It translates to CASSLTGAIYEQYF.

This clonotype has only a few counts. The chain has TRBV5-1 and TRBJ2-7; TRBD2 matches at 7 bases. The CDR3 consists of 15 residues. V dropped 3 bases and J dropped 5; count of bases not matched to a gene: 11. CDR1 is SGHRS and CDR2 is YFSETQ in the germline V gene. The chain's CDR3 is CASSSGRGEGDEQYF. CDR3 coding DNA: TGCGCCAGCAGCTCCGGCCGGGGGGAAGGCGACGAGCAGTACTTC.

The chain links TRBV11-2 to TRBJ2-5, with TRBD2 matching 14 bases. The CDR3 runs 17 residues. The V gene's germline CDR1 is SGHAT and CDR2 FQNNGV. The junction had 9 bases not matched to a gene; V was cut back by 5 bases and J by 4 bases. For the CDR3, the DNA is TGTGCCAGCAGCCTGACGACTAGCGGGAGGGCCGGAGAGACCCAGTACTTC. It translates to CASSLTTSGRAGETQYF.

This clonotype was found a few times. The gene calls are TRBV12-3 or TRBV12-4 and TRBJ2-7; D possibly uses TRBD1 or TRBD2 (6 bases each). Trimming pared 3 bases from V and 0 bases from J, leaving 15 bases between. CDR3 length equals 16 residues. The CDR3: CASSFSRGESSYEQYF. For the CDR3, the DNA is TGTGCCAGCAGTTTTTCAAGGGGGGAAAGCTCCTACGAGCAGTACTTC.

This clonotype was recorded a few times. V and J are TRBV4-2 and TRBJ2-1; tentative D call: TRBD2 (6 bases). Germline CDR1 reads LGHNA; CDR2 reads YNFKEQ. The CDR3 has 16 residues. V was trimmed by 3 bases and J by 0 bases, leaving 12 bases between them. This CDR3 is CASSHEGTYSYNEQFF. Written as DNA, the CDR3 is TGTGCCAGCAGCCACGAGGGGACTTACTCCTACAATGAGCAGTTCTTC.

This clonotype was recorded a few times. The CDR3 region is CSVYRAPPGTGELFF. In DNA form, the CDR3 reads TGCAGCGTTTATCGGGCCCCGCCTGGGACCGGGGAGCTGTTTTTT. The V and J genes are TRBV29-1 and TRBJ2-2; no reliable D call. V lost 5 bases and J 5 bases, leaving 18 bases between the germline ends. Germline lookup yields CDR1 SQVTM and CDR2 ANQGSEA. This CDR3 contains 15 residues.

This chain uses TRBV28 with TRBJ2-5; 10 nucleotides line up with TRBD2. V gave up 2 bases and J gave up 0 bases; unmatched junction bases: 3. CDR1 is MDHEN and CDR2 is SYDVKM in the germline V gene. The CDR3 covers 16 residues. Written as DNA, the CDR3 is TGTGCCAGCAGTTTAGGAGCGGGAGGGTACCAAGAGACCCAGTACTTC. Translation: CASSLGAGGYQETQYF.

This clonotype has only a few counts. The V call is TRBV6-2 or TRBV6-3, the J call TRBJ2-5; no clear D. The CDR3 has 9 residues. CDR1 is MNHEY and CDR2 is SVGEGT in the germline V gene. The V end was cut by 11 bases, the J end by 3 bases, with 4 bases between. CDR3 in amino acids: CALKETQYF. In DNA form, the CDR3 reads TGTGCCCTAAAAGAGACCCAGTACTTC.

The chain links TRBV20-1 to TRBJ2-5; 8 bases match TRBD1. The length of the CDR3 is 13 residues. The trim removed 4 bases at V and 4 bases at J, leaving 5 bases unmatched. Germline-derived CDR1 and CDR2 are DFQATT and SNEGSKA (reference sequence). CDR3 nucleotide sequence: TGCAGTGCTATCGGAGACAGGGGAGAGACCCAGTACTTC. Translation gives CSAIGDRGETQYF.

The CDR3 sequence: CATSDWYLQNNEQFF. The DNA of the CDR3 is TGTGCCACCAGTGATTGGTATCTCCAAAACAATGAGCAGTTCTTC. J is TRBJ2-1 and V is TRBV24-1; D ambiguous. The CDR3 consists of 15 residues. V was shortened by 2 bases and J by 5 bases, with 12 bases between the two germline ends. Germline V gene data show CDR1 as KGHDR and CDR2 as SFDVKD.

This clonotype was recorded a few times. The CDR3 region has the DNA TGTGCCTGGAGTGCAGGACAGGGTCCCTACGAGCAGTACTTC. Translated: CAWSAGQGPYEQYF. The chain joins TRBV30 to TRBJ2-7, with TRBD1 matching 8 bases. The germline V gene encodes CDR1 GTSNPN and CDR2 SVGIG (reference sequence). The CDR3 consists of 14 residues. V gave up 1 base and J gave up 2 bases; unmatched junction bases: 4.

The chain has TRBV2 and TRBJ1-5; D perhaps matches TRBD1 (5 bases). CDR3 size: 14 residues. Germline V gene data show CDR1 as SNHLY and CDR2 as FYNNEI. V gave up 9 bases and J gave up 1 base, with 13 bases separating them. The CDR3 spells CASRGADSNQPQHF. In nucleotides, the CDR3 is TGTGCCAGTAGAGGGGCGGACAGCAATCAGCCCCAGCATTTT.

Only a few counts were recorded for this clonotype. This sequence joins TRBV6-5 and TRBJ2-7; TRBD2 matches at 8 bases. V lost 6 bases and J lost 4; bases outside the gene matches: 5. Germline V gives CDR1 MNHEY, CDR2 SVGAGI. The CDR3 is 13 residues long. As DNA, the CDR3 is TGTGCCAGCAGGAAAAGCGGGAGTTACGAGCAGTACTTC. Amino acid sequence: CASRKSGSYEQYF.

The rearrangement links TRBV20-1 to TRBJ2-7; D may be TRBD2 (5 bases). The V and J ends lost 1 base and 0 bases respectively, with 7 bases between them. Germline lookup yields CDR1 DFQATT and CDR2 SNEGSKA (reference sequence). This CDR3 has 13 amino acids. CDR3 nucleotide sequence: TGCAGTGCTAGAGGGGAGACCTCCTACGAGCAGTACTTC. It encodes CSARGETSYEQYF.

The V call is TRBV28, the J call TRBJ2-4; 10 bases line up with TRBD1. Germline-derived CDR1 and CDR2 are MDHEN and SYDVKM. V shed 8 bases and J 1 base; nucleotides not matched to a gene: 2. The CDR3 sequence is 14 residues long. CDR3 region: CASGTGVAKNIQYF. The CDR3 coding sequence is TGTGCCAGCGGGACAGGGGTGGCCAAAAACATTCAGTACTTC.

The V gene is TRBV11-1, the J gene TRBJ2-7, with 10 bases identical to TRBD2. J gave up 2 bases and V 6 bases, and 22 bases lay outside the gene matches. CDR1 and CDR2 (germline): SGHAT, FQDESV (reference sequence). This CDR3 region has 20 residues. This chain's CDR3 is CASSLQGEASGSTSPYEQYF. The DNA for the CDR3 is TGTGCCAGCAGTCTCCAGGGGGAGGCTAGCGGGAGCACGAGCCCCTACGAGCAGTACTTC.

The V call is TRBV18, the J call TRBJ1-4; D possibly corresponds to TRBD1 (6 bases). The CDR3 consists of 17 residues. V dropped 1 base and J dropped 2 bases, with 14 bases sitting between them. In germline, CDR1 is KGHSH, CDR2 LQKENI. DNA for the CDR3: TGTGCCAGCTCACCACGACAGGCCCAGCTCACTAATGAAAAACTGTTTTTT. It is translated as CASSPRQAQLTNEKLFF.

The table lists this clonotype with many counts. The CDR3 spells CASSLSRNNEQFF. The CDR3 region has the DNA TGTGCCAGCAGCTTGAGTAGGAACAATGAGCAGTTCTTC. The chain uses TRBV11-2 and TRBJ2-1; D not certain. This CDR3 has 13 residues. Germline V gene data show CDR1 as SGHAT and CDR2 as FQNNGV. V was pared by 3 bases and J by 5 bases, with 8 bases between.

The rearrangement uses TRBV28 and TRBJ2-7; 10 bases agree with TRBD1. The CDR3 loop spans 13 amino acids. Trimming at V came to 10 bases and at J to 6 bases, leaving 9 bases not matched to a gene. Germline CDR1 is MDHEN and CDR2 is SYDVKM. CDR3 bases: TGTGCCATCCTCGGGACAGGGGTTGTCGAGCAGTACTTC. Translation gives CAILGTGVVEQYF.